Listed below are T cell receptor beta chains from one sample, sequenced in a study of T cell changes during pregnancy in multiple sclerosis. Sequenced by immunoSEQ multiplex PCR; TCRdb stores in-frame clones only, minus some. The sample lists around 50,000 clones; 92% were seen once. The sample was CD4+ T cells from peripheral blood mononuclear cells, taken after pregnancy. These receptors were obtained from a female donor in good health, enrolled as a control in a pregnancy study. Both conserved end residues are part of each CDR3. Fields, in order: V gene, D gene, clone size, J gene, CDR3 length, CDR3 DNA, CDR3 protein. A D gene is named only where the DNA matches it firmly. Clone sizes are given selectively: once, few, many, or a class where the clone is expanded.

>TRBV6-6|.|.|TRBJ2-2|12
TGTGCCGTAGCGTGGGGAACCGGGGAGCTGTTTTTT
CAVAWGTGELFF
>TRBV6-1|TRBD1|.|TRBJ2-3|15
TGTGCCAGCTACGAACAGGGGGCAAGCACAGATACGCAGTATTTT
CASYEQGASTDTQYF
>TRBV16|TRBD1|once|TRBJ2-1|17
TGTGCCAGCAGCCGCCAGGCGGGACAGGGATTTTCATATGAGCAGTTCTTC
CASSRQAGQGFSYEQFF
>TRBV7-9|.|.|TRBJ1-1|15
TGTGCCAGCAGCCCGCGAGGGCACATGAACACTGAAGCTTTCTTT
CASSPRGHMNTEAFF
>TRBV7-9|.|.|TRBJ2-3|17
TGTGCCAGCAGCTTAGAGGTGGCGGGCGGGAGCACAGATACGCAGTATTTT
CASSLEVAGGSTDTQYF
>TRBV19|.|.|TRBJ1-2|12
TGTGCCAGTAGGGGAGCTGGAGATGGCTACACCTTC
CASRGAGDGYTF
>TRBV11-1|TRBD1|.|TRBJ1-1|14
TGTGCCAGCAGCTCCTGGACAGGGGACACTGAAGCTTTCTTT
CASSSWTGDTEAFF
>TRBV12-5|.|.|TRBJ1-2|14
TGTGCTAGTGGTTTCTCGGAGAGTGGCTATGGCTACACCTTC
CASGFSESGYGYTF
>TRBV28|.|.|TRBJ2-5|11
TGTGCCAGCAGGGGGCTAGAGACCCAGTACTTC
CASRGLETQYF
>TRBV2|TRBD1|.|TRBJ1-1|13
TGTGCCAACGGGACAGGGTTCGGGACTGAAGCTTTCTTT
CANGTGFGTEAFF
>TRBV5-6|TRBD1|.|TRBJ1-6|15
TGTGCCAGCAGCGTTCCGGGACAGGGATATTCACCCCTCCACTTT
CASSVPGQGYSPLHF
>TRBV5-1|.|.|TRBJ2-3|16
TGCGCCAGCAGCTCGGACCAACTCGGGAGCGCAGATACGCAGTATTTT
CASSSDQLGSADTQYF
>TRBV2|.|.|TRBJ1-4|15
TGTGCCAGCAGGCGGGGGGACGTGGCCTCTGAAAAACTGTTTTTT
CASRRGDVASEKLFF
>TRBV11-2|TRBD1|.|TRBJ2-1|15
TGTGCCAGCAGCCGGATAATGGGACAGGACAATGAGCAGTTCTTC
CASSRIMGQDNEQFF
>TRBV10-1|.|.|TRBJ2-1|14
TGCGCCAGCAGTGAGGGCGGGGCCAGGGCTGAGCAGTTCTTC
CASSEGGARAEQFF
>TRBV19|.|.|TRBJ1-3|16
TGTGCCAGTAGTGCAATCCCGAAGAGCTCTGGAAACACCATATATTTT
CASSAIPKSSGNTIYF
>TRBV21-1|.|.|TRBJ2-4|17
TGTGCCAGCAGCCCCACGGGACAGGGTGGTGCCAAAAACATTCAGTACTTC
CASSPTGQGGAKNIQYF
>TRBV27|TRBD1|.|TRBJ2-5|15
TGTGCCAGCAGTACTAGCTCCCAGGGGGCAGAGACCCAGTACTTC
CASSTSSQGAETQYF
>TRBV18|.|once|TRBJ2-3|14
TGTGCCAGCTCACCTCTCCCTTCCACAGATACGCAGTATTTT
CASSPLPSTDTQYF
>TRBV6-1|TRBD2|.|TRBJ2-5|15
TGTGCCAGCAGTGAAAGACTAGCGGGGCAAGAGACCCAGTACTTC
CASSERLAGQETQYF
>TRBV7-2|TRBD1|.|TRBJ2-1|15
TGTGCCAAAGCGGACAGGGCGGGTTCCTACAATGAGCAGTTCTTC
CAKADRAGSYNEQFF
>TRBV29-1|.|.|TRBJ1-1|13
TGCAGCGTGGTGGGTGTAGGGGTAACTGAAGCTTTCTTT
CSVVGVGVTEAFF
>TRBV7-3|TRBD1|few|TRBJ1-1|13
TGTGCCAGCAGTCACACAGGGGACACTGAAGCTTTCTTT
CASSHTGDTEAFF